This T cell receptor (beta chain) is from a study of blood T cell repertoires in COVID-19. For the study at large: Sources were T cells, B-cell-depleted T cells, or PBMCs; the material itself was cDNA or gDNA.

CDR1 MNHNS and CDR2 SASEGT come from the germline V gene. CDR3 length: 19 amino acids. Trimming cost V 4 bases and J 0 bases; bases outside gene matches: 9. Per the original data handling: Reference gene primer amplification gave estimated nucleated cell counts. Produced via immunoSEQ multiplex PCR; TCRdb's table is partial and in-frame only. Clonal size and the V and J genes are those of that table, whereas D and trimming came from the DNA. The profile shows 75,000 to 95,000 clones, 90% of them singletons. The receptor was derived from a human donor in a cohort sampled during active COVID-19. The chain uses TRBV6-1 and TRBJ2-3, with 14 bases matching TRBD2. Sequencing used peripheral blood. The CDR3 sequence: CASSGGLAGEYSSTDTQYF. The CDR3 DNA follows: TGTGCCAGCAGTGGGGGACTAGCGGGAGAGTACTCTAGCACAGATACGCAGTATTTT.